The clone carrying this T cell receptor beta chain was observed a handful of times. Its antigen remains unknown. Predating any ophthalmopathy symptoms, the blood sample was taken at first hyperthyroidism diagnosis. The authors obtained PBMCs from more than 8 ml of fresh peripheral blood. The TCR beta CDR3 regions underwent amplification using RNA transcripts as the source. HTBI primers were used for first-round RT-PCR of the TCR CDR3. MiXCR was run by TCRdb on the multiplex PCR reads, yielding one entry per CDR3 protein. The sample records some 600,000 distinct CDR3 sequences, roughly 13% being singletons. These data come from a study of T cells in Graves' hyperthyroidism and ophthalmopathy. Study at large: Peripheral blood draws took place at initial diagnosis, ahead of any treatment.

There are 14 residues in the CDR3. V was pared by 4 bases and J by 8 bases, with 14 bases between. CDR1 MDHEN and CDR2 SYDVKM come from the germline V gene. Study-wide results and limits: Blood also contained most expanded thyroid clonotypes above 0.001.

This chain links TRBV28 with TRBJ1-4, with a possible D match to TRBD1 (5 bases). The receptor was isolated from a woman younger than 45 with Graves' hyperthyroidism that later progressed to Graves' ophthalmopathy. Material: blood. The CDR3 region has the DNA TGTGCCAGCAGTTCCGGGACGGAGACCGAAAAACTGTTTTTT. As protein: CASSSGTETEKLFF.